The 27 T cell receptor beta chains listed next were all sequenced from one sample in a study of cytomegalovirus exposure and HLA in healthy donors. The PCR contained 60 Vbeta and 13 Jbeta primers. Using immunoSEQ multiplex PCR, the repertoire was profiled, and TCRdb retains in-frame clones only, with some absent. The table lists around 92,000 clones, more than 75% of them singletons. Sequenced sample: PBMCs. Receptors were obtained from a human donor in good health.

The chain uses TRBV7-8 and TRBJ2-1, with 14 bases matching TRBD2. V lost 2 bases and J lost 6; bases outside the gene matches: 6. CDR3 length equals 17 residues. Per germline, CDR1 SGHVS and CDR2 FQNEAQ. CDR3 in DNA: TGTGCCAGCAGCTTAAGGGGACTAGCGGGAGTAGTCAATGAGCAGTTCTTC. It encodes CASSLRGLAGVVNEQFF.

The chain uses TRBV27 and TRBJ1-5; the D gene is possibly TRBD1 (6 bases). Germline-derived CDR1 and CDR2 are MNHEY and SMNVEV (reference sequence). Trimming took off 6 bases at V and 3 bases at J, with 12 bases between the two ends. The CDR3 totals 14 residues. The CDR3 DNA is TGTGCCAGCAGCCGAAACAGGGACAATCAGCCCCAGCATTTT. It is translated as CASSRNRDNQPQHF.

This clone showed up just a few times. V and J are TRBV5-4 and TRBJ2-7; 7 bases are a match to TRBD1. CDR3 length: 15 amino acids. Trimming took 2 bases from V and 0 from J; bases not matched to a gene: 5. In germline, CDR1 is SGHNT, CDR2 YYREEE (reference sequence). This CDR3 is CASSLGQDSSYEQYF. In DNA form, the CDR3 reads TGTGCCAGCAGCTTAGGACAGGATAGCTCCTACGAGCAGTACTTC.

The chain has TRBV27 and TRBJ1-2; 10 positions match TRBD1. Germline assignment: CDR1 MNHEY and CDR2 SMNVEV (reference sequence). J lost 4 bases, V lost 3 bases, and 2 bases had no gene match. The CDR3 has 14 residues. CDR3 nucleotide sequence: TGTGCCAGCAGTTTGGACAGGGGGAGCTATGGCTACACCTTC. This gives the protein CASSLDRGSYGYTF.

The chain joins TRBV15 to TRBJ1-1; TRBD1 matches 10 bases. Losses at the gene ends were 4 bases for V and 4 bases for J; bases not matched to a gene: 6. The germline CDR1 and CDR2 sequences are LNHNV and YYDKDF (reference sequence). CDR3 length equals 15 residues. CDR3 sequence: CATSKSRTGGTEAFF. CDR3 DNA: TGTGCCACCAGCAAGAGTAGGACAGGGGGCACTGAAGCTTTCTTT.

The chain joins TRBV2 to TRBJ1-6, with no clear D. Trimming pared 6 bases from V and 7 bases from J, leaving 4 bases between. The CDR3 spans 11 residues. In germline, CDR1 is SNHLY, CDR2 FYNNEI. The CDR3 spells CASRRNSPLHF. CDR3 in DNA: TGTGCCAGCAGGAGAAATTCACCCCTCCACTTT.

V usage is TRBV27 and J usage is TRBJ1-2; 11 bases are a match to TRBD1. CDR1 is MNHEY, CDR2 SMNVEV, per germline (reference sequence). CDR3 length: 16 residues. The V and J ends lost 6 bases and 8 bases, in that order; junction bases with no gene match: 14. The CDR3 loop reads CASRHDKGDRGSGYTF. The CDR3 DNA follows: TGTGCCAGCAGACACGATAAGGGGGACAGGGGGAGCGGCTACACCTTC.

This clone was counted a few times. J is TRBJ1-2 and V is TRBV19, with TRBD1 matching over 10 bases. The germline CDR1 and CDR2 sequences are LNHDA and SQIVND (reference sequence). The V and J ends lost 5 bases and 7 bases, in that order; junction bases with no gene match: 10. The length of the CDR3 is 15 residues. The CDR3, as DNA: TGTGCCAGTAGTCCCAGGACAGGGGGAATCTCTGGCTACACCTTC. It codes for CASSPRTGGISGYTF.

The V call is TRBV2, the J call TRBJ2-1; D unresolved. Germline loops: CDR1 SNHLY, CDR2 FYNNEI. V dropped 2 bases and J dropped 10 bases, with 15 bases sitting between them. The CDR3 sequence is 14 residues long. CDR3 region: CASSELRKIGEQFF. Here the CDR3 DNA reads TGTGCCAGCAGTGAATTGCGCAAGATCGGGGAGCAGTTCTTC.

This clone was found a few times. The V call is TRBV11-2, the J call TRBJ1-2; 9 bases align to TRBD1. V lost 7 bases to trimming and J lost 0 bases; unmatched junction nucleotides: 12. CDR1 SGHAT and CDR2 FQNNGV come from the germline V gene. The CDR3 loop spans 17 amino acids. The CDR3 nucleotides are TGTGCCAGCACATCCGGGACAGGGTACCCATCTAACTATGGCTACACCTTC. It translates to CASTSGTGYPSNYGYTF.

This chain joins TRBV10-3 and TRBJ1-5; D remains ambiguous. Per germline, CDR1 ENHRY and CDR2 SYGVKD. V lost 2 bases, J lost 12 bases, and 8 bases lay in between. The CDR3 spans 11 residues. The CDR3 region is CAISEGEDQHF. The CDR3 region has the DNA TGTGCCATCAGTGAGGGGGAGGACCAGCATTTT.

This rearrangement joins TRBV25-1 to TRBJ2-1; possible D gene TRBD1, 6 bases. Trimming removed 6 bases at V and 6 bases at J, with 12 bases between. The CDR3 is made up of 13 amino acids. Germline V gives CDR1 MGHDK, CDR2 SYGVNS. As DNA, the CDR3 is TGTGCCAGCAGCAGGGGCGGTGGCAATGAGCAGTTCTTC. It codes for CASSRGGGNEQFF.

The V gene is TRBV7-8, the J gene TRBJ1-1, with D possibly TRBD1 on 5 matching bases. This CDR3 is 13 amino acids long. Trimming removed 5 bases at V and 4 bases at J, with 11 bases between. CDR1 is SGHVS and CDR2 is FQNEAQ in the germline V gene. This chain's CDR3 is CASSLGGGTEAFF. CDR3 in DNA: TGTGCCAGCAGCCTGGGGGGAGGCACTGAAGCTTTCTTT.

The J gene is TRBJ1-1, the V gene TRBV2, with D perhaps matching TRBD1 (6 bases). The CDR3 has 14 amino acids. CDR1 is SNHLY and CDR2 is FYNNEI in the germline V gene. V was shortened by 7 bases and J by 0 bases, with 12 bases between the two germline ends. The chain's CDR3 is CASMGGAVNTEAFF. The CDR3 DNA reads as TGTGCCAGCATGGGGGGGGCGGTGAACACTGAAGCTTTCTTT.

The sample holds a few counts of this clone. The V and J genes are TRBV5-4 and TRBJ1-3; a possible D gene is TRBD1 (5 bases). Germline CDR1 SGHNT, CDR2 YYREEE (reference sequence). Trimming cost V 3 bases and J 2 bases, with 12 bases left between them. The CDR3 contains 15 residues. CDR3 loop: CASSYGGMAGNTIYF. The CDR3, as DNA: TGTGCCAGCAGCTACGGGGGGATGGCTGGAAACACCATATATTTT.

The CDR3, as DNA: TGTGCCAGCAGGAGGGCACAAGAGACCCAGTACTTC. This translates into CASRRAQETQYF. The V call is TRBV2, the J call TRBJ2-5; TRBD2 might be the D (5 bases). CDR3 length: 12 amino acids. Trimming removed 6 bases at V and 2 bases at J, with 7 bases between. Per germline, CDR1 SNHLY and CDR2 FYNNEI. The complete variable domain, with remaining parts taken from reference TRBV2 and TRBJ2-5, reads EPEVTQTPSHQVTQMGQEVILRCVPISNHLYFYWYRQILGQKVEFLVSFYNNEISEKSEIFDDQFSVERPDGSNFTLKIRSTKLEDSAMYFCASRRAQETQYFGPGTRLLVL.

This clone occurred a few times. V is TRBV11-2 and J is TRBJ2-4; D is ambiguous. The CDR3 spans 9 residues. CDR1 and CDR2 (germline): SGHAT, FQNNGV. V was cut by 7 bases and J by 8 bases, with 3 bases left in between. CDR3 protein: CASTDIQYF. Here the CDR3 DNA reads TGTGCCAGCACGGACATTCAGTACTTC.

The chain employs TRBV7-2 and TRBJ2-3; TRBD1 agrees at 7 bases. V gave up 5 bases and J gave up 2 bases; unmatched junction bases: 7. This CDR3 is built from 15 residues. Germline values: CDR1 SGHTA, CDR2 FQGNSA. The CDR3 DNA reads TGTGCCAGCAGCGATCGACAGGGACACACAGATACGCAGTATTTT. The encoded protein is CASSDRQGHTDTQYF.

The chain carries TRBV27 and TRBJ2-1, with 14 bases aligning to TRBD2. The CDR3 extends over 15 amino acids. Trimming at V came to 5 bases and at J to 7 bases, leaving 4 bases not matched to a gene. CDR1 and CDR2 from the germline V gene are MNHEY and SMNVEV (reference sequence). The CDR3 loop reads CASSPGTSGSNEQFF. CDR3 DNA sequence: TGTGCCAGCAGTCCAGGGACTAGCGGGAGTAATGAGCAGTTCTTC.

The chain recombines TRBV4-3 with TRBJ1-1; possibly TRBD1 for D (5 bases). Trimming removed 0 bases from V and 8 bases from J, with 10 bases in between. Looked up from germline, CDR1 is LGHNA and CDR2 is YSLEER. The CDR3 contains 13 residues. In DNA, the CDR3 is TGCGCCAGCAGCCAAGATTTGGGGGGAGAAGCTTTCTTT. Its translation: CASSQDLGGEAFF.

CDR3 sequence reads: CASILNSGSTGELFF. As DNA, the CDR3 is TGTGCCAGCATCCTAAACAGCGGGAGCACCGGGGAGCTGTTTTTT. The chain recombines TRBV7-9 with TRBJ2-2; TRBD2 matches at 8 bases. The trim removed 7 bases at V and 4 bases at J, leaving 8 bases unmatched. The CDR3 spans 15 residues. From germline, CDR1 is SEHNR and CDR2 FQNEAQ (reference sequence).

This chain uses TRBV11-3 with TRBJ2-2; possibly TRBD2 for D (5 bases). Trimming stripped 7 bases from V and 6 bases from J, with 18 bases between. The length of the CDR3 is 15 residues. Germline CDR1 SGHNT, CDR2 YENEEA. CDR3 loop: CASKIGHPGSGELFF. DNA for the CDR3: TGTGCCAGCAAAATAGGTCACCCGGGGTCCGGGGAGCTGTTTTTT.

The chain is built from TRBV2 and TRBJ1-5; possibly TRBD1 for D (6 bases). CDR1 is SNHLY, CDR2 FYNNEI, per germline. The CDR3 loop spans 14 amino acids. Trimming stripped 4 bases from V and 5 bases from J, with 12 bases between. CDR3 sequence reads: CASSGTEPDQPQHF. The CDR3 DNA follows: TGTGCCAGCAGTGGGACAGAGCCGGATCAGCCCCAGCATTTT.

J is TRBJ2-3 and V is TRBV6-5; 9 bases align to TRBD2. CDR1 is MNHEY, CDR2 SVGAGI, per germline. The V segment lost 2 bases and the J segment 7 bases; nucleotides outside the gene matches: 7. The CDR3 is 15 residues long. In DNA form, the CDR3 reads TGTGCCAGCAGTTACGTTTTAGCGGGAGCAAATACGCAGTATTTT. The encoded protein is CASSYVLAGANTQYF.

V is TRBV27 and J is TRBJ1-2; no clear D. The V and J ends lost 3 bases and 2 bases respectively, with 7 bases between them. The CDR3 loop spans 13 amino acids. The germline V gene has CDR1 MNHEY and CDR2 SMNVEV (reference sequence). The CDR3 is CASSLGQNYGYTF. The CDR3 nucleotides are TGTGCCAGCAGTTTGGGCCAGAACTATGGCTACACCTTC.

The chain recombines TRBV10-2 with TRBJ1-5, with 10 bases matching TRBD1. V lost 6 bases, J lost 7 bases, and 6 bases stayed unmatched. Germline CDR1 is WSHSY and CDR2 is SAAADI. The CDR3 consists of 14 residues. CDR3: CASRDRGQGQPQHF. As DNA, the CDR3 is TGCGCCAGCAGAGACAGGGGGCAGGGGCAGCCCCAGCATTTT.

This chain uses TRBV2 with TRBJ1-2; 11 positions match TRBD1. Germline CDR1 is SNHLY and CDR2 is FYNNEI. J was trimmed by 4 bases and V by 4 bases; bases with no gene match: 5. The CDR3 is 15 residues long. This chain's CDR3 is CASSVLGTGGYGYTF. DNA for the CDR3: TGTGCCAGCAGTGTCCTTGGGACAGGGGGCTATGGCTACACCTTC.